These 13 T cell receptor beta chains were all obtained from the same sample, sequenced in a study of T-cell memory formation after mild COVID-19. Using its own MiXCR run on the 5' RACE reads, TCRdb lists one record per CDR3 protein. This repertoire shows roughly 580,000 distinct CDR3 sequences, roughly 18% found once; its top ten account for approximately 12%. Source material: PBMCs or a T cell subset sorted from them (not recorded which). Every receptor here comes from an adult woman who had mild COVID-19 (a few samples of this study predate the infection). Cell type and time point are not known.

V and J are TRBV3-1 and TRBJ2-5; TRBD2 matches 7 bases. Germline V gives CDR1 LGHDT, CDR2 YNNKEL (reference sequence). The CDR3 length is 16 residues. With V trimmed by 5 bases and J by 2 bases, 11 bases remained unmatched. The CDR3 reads CASSFRDGSGQETQYF. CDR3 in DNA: TGTGCCAGCAGCTTTAGGGACGGTAGCGGGCAAGAGACCCAGTACTTC.

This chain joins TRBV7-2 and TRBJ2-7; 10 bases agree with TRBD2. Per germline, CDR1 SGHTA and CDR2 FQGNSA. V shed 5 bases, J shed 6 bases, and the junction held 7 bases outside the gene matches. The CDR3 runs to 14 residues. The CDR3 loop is CASSPRLAGVEQYF. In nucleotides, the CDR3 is TGTGCCAGCAGCCCCCGACTAGCGGGCGTCGAGCAGTACTTC.

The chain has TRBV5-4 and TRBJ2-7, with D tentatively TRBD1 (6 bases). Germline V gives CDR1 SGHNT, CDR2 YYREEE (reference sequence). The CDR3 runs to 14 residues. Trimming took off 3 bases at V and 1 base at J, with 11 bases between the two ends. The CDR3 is CASSWKRGSYEQYF. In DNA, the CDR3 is TGTGCCAGCAGCTGGAAGAGGGGGTCCTACGAGCAGTACTTC.

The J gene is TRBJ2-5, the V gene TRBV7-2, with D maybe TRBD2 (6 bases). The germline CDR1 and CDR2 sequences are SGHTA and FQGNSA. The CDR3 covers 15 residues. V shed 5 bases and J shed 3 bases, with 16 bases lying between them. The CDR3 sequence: CASSHAGGGKETQYF. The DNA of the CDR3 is TGTGCCAGCAGCCACGCCGGGGGTGGAAAAGAGACCCAGTACTTC.

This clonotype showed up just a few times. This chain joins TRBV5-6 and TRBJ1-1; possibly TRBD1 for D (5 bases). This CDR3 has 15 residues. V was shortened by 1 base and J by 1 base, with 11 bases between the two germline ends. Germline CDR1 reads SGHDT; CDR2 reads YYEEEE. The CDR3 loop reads CASSLLPRANTEAFF. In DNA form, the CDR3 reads TGTGCCAGCAGCTTGCTGCCCAGGGCGAACACTGAAGCTTTCTTT. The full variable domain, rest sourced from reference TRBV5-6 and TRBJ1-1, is DAGVTQSPTHLIKTRGQQVTLRCSPKSGHDTVSWYQQALGQGPQFIFQYYEEEERQRGNFPDRFSGHQFPNYSSELNVNALLLGDSALYLCASSLLPRANTEAFFGQGTRLTVV.

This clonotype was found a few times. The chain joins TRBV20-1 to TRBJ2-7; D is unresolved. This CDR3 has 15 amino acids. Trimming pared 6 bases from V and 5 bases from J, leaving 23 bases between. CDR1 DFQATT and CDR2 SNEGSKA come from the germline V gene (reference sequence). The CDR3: CSASKVPSRTNEQYF. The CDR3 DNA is TGCAGTGCGAGCAAAGTCCCCTCGCGGACCAACGAGCAGTACTTC.

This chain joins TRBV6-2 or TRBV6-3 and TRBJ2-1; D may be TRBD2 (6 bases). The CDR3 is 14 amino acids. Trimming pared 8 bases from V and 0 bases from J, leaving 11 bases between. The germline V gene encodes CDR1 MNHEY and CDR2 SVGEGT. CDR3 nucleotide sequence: TGTGCCAGCGGGGACTTCAGCTCCTACAATGAGCAGTTCTTC. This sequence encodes CASGDFSSYNEQFF.

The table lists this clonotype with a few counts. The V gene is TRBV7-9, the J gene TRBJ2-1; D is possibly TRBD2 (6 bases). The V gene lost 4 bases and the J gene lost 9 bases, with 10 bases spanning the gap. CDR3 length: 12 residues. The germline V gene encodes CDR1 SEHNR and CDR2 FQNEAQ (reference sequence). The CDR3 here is CASSSGGVEQFF. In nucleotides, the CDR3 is TGTGCCAGCAGCTCCGGGGGAGTTGAGCAGTTCTTC.

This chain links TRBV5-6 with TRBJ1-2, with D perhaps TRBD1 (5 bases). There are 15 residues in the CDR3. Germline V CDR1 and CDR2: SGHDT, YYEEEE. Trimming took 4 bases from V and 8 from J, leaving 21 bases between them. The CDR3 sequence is CASSGGLVEYSGYTF. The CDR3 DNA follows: TGTGCCAGCAGCGGGGGACTCGTTGAATATTCGGGCTACACCTTC.

The CDR3 region is CASSREGSDTGELFF. The CDR3 nucleotides read TGCGCCAGCAGCAGGGAAGGCAGTGACACCGGGGAGCTGTTTTTT. This rearrangement joins TRBV5-1 to TRBJ2-2; no clear D. The CDR3 spans 15 residues. V was trimmed by 4 bases and J by 3 bases, leaving 13 bases between them. Germline assignment: CDR1 SGHRS and CDR2 YFSETQ.

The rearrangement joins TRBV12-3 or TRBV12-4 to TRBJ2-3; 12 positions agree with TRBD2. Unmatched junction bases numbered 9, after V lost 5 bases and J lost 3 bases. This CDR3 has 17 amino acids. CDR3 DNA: TGTGCCAGCAGTCCCCTAGCGGGGGGGCAGGGTACAGATACGCAGTATTTT. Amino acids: CASSPLAGGQGTDTQYF.

The CDR3 DNA reads as TGTGCCAGCAGCCACAACCAGGGCACCCACGAGCAGTACTTC. It encodes CASSHNQGTHEQYF. The chain uses TRBV7-9 and TRBJ2-7, with a tentative D call TRBD1 (5 bases). From germline, CDR1 is SEHNR and CDR2 FQNEAQ (reference sequence). The CDR3 spans 14 residues. The V and J ends lost 5 bases and 5 bases respectively, with 16 bases between them.

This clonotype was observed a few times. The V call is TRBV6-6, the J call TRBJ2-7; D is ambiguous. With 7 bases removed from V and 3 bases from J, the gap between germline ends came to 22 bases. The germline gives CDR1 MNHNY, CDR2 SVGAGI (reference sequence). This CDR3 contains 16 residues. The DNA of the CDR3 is TGTGCCAGCACGCCGATATGGACCACGGAGTTCTACGAGCAGTACTTC. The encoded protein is CASTPIWTTEFYEQYF.